Shown below are 27 T cell receptor beta chains from a single sample sequenced in a study of blood T cell repertoires in COVID-19. The repertoire was sequenced with immunoSEQ multiplex PCR; TCRdb's copy has only in-frame clones and lacks some. The sample has some 220,000 clones, approximately 78% seen once. Sequenced: peripheral blood. These receptors came from a woman aged 70 to 79 with COVID-19, enrolled during active disease.

This clone has a handful of counts. This chain connects TRBV6-4 to TRBJ1-4; possibly TRBD1 for D (5 bases). The CDR3 loop spans 14 amino acids. Germline CDR1 and CDR2: MRHNA and SNTAGT. V was pared by 7 bases and J by 8 bases, with 17 bases between. The CDR3, as DNA: TGTGCCAGCACTTCCGTTGGGGGGAAGGAAAAACTGTTTTTT. Translating it yields CASTSVGGKEKLFF.

The chain couples TRBV19 to TRBJ1-1, with D perhaps TRBD1 (5 bases). The length of the CDR3 is 15 residues. Deletions cut 2 bases from V and 2 bases from J, with 12 bases between. Germline V CDR1 and CDR2: LNHDA, SQIVND (reference sequence). The CDR3 reads CASSINDRLNTEAFF. The CDR3 region has the DNA TGTGCCAGTAGTATAAATGACAGATTAAACACTGAAGCTTTCTTT. The entire variable domain, with the rest obtained from reference TRBV19 and TRBJ1-1, is as follows: DGGITQSPKYLFRKEGQNVTLSCEQNLNHDAMYWYRQDPGQGLRLIYYSQIVNDFQKGDIAEGYSVSREKKESFPLTVTSAQKNPTAFYLCASSINDRLNTEAFFGQGTRLTVV.

The V gene is TRBV4-1, the J gene TRBJ2-1, with 14 bases identical to TRBD2. Germline values: CDR1 MGHRA, CDR2 YSYEKL. The CDR3 loop spans 19 amino acids. Trimming cost V 3 bases and J 8 bases; bases outside gene matches: 15. CDR3 DNA sequence: TGCGCCAGCAGCCAGGGGGGACTAGCGGGAGTTAGATTGGAGCATGAGCAGTTCTTC. It encodes CASSQGGLAGVRLEHEQFF.

This chain connects TRBV27 to TRBJ2-3; 9 bases map to TRBD2. Germline V lookup: CDR1 MNHEY, CDR2 SMNVEV (reference sequence). After removal of 8 bases from V and 7 bases from J, the junction contained 10 bases not matched to a gene. The CDR3 extends over 14 amino acids. The CDR3 nucleotides are TGTGCCAGCGGGGGACTAGCAAGCCTTTATACGCAGTATTTT. Its translation is CASGGLASLYTQYF.

Comment on this clone: An end of the junction differs from the germline gene, which may be a read error. The J gene is TRBJ1-5, the V gene TRBV7-2, with 7 bases that match TRBD1. Germline V CDR1 and CDR2: SGHTA, FQGNSA. The CDR3 totals 14 residues. The CDR3 reads CASSSGQFLQPQHF. Written as DNA, the CDR3 is TGTGCCAGTAGCTCGGGACAGTTTTTACAGCCCCAGCATTTT.

The chain links TRBV7-9 to TRBJ1-5; maybe TRBD1 (6 bases). Germline loops: CDR1 SEHNR, CDR2 FQNEAQ (reference sequence). This CDR3 region has 15 residues. V lost 7 bases, J lost 4 bases, and 17 bases lay in between. CDR3 nucleotide sequence: TGTGCCAGCACCGCCTACAGGGAAATGAATCAGCCCCAGCATTTT. Translation: CASTAYREMNQPQHF.

The gene calls are TRBV5-1 and TRBJ2-2; TRBD2 matches at 9 bases. Germline V gene data show CDR1 as SGHRS and CDR2 as YFSETQ. This CDR3 comprises 17 residues. Trimming removed 4 bases from V and 3 bases from J; junction bases left unmatched: 10. The CDR3 sequence is CASSTPGLAGHTGELFF. The CDR3 DNA follows: TGCGCCAGCAGCACACCGGGGCTAGCGGGGCACACCGGGGAGCTGTTTTTT. The variable domain in full, with the rest retrieved from reference TRBV5-1 and TRBJ2-2, is KAGVTQTPRYLIKTRGQQVTLSCSPISGHRSVSWYQQTPGQGLQFLFEYFSETQRNKGNFPGRFSGRQFSNSRSEMNVSTLELGDSALYLCASSTPGLAGHTGELFFGEGSRLTVL.

Concerning this clone itself: Other DNA sequences in the same sample also yield this CDR3. This chain's CDR3 is CASSNRDSGTDTQYF. The DNA for the CDR3 is TGTGCCAGCAGCAACAGGGATAGTGGGACAGATACGCAGTATTTT. The chain combines TRBV28 with TRBJ2-3; D may be TRBD1 (6 bases). The CDR3 covers 15 residues. V was pared by 6 bases and J by 3 bases, with 16 bases between. Germline CDR1 and CDR2: MDHEN and SYDVKM.

The gene calls are TRBV27 and TRBJ1-4; the match to TRBD1 covers 9 bases. The ends lost 6 bases at V and 7 bases at J; junction bases unmatched: 3. This CDR3 has 13 residues. Per the germline V gene, CDR1 is MNHEY and CDR2 is SMNVEV (reference sequence). CDR3 loop: CASRTGGAEKLFF. In DNA form, the CDR3 reads TGTGCCAGCAGGACAGGGGGAGCTGAAAAACTGTTTTTT. Complete variable domain (other parts from reference TRBV27 and TRBJ1-4): EAQVTQNPRYLITVTGKKLTVTCSQNMNHEYMSWYRQDPGLGLRQIYYSMNVEVTDKGDVPEGYKVSRKEKRNFPLILESPSPNQTSLYFCASRTGGAEKLFFGSGTQLSVL.

The chain joins TRBV5-1 to TRBJ2-7; 9 nucleotides line up with TRBD2. The CDR3 spans 16 residues. Germline-derived CDR1 and CDR2 are SGHRS and YFSETQ. V dropped 10 bases and J dropped 5; count of bases not matched to a gene: 19. CDR3: CACGVGAGGGINEQYF. CDR3 coding DNA: TGCGCCTGCGGCGTTGGGGCGGGAGGGGGTATCAACGAGCAGTACTTC.

In nucleotides, the CDR3 is TGTGCCAGCAGCCAAACTAGATCAGATACGCAGTATTTT. Protein product: CASSQTRSDTQYF. The chain recombines TRBV7-3 with TRBJ2-3, with D perhaps matching TRBD2 (5 bases). The CDR3 extends over 13 amino acids. Trimming shortened V by 5 bases and J by 4 bases, and 10 bases separated the two germline ends. Germline V gives CDR1 SGHTA, CDR2 FQGTGA. Together with reference TRBV7-3 and TRBJ2-3, the CDR3 gives the full variable domain: GAGVSQTPSNKVTEKGKYVELRCDPISGHTALYWYRQSLGQGPEFLIYFQGTGAADDSGLPNDRFFAVRPEGSVSTLKIQRTERGDSAVYLCASSQTRSDTQYFGPGTRLTVL.

The chain couples TRBV7-2 to TRBJ1-2; D is perhaps TRBD1 (5 bases). Trimming took off 1 base at V and 8 bases at J, with 11 bases between the two ends. Germline CDR1 reads SGHTA; CDR2 reads FQGNSA. The CDR3 is made up of 13 amino acids. The CDR3 DNA reads TGTGCCAGCAGCTTAGGGACGAAGGGGGGCTACACCTTC. Protein: CASSLGTKGGYTF. Based on the CDR3 plus reference TRBV7-2 and TRBJ1-2, the full variable domain is GAGVSQSPSNKVTEKGKDVELRCDPISGHTALYWYRQSLGQGLEFLIYFQGNSAPDKSGLPSDRFSAERTGGSVSTLTIQRTQQEDSAVYLCASSLGTKGGYTFGSGTRLTVV.

CDR3 sequence reads: CAWSRDSYNEQFF. In nucleotides, the CDR3 is TGTGCCTGGAGCCGGGACTCCTACAATGAGCAGTTCTTC. The chain carries TRBV30 and TRBJ2-1, with D possibly TRBD2 on 5 matching bases. Germline CDR1 GTSNPN, CDR2 SVGIG (reference sequence). Trimming removed 3 bases at V and 0 bases at J, with 6 bases between. The CDR3 has 13 amino acids. Full variable domain (missing parts from reference TRBV30 and TRBJ2-1): SQTIHQWPATLVQPVGSPLSLECTVEGTSNPNLYWYRQAAGRGLQLLFYSVGIGQISSEVPQNLSASRPQDRQFILSSKKLLLSDSGFYLCAWSRDSYNEQFFGPGTRLTVL.

V is TRBV4-1 and J is TRBJ1-1; TRBD1 agrees at 7 bases. Per germline, CDR1 MGHRA and CDR2 YSYEKL. J gave up 2 bases and V 3 bases, and 6 bases lay outside the gene matches. This CDR3 has 15 amino acids. The chain's CDR3 is CASSQRQGVNTEAFF. The CDR3 region has the DNA TGCGCCAGCAGCCAGAGACAGGGAGTCAACACTGAAGCTTTCTTT.

This clone was seen a single time. This chain uses TRBV7-3 with TRBJ2-7; 7 bases align to TRBD1. Germline V gene sequence: CDR1 SGHTA, CDR2 FQGTGA. Losses at the gene ends were 2 bases for V and 0 bases for J; bases not matched to a gene: 1. The CDR3 loop spans 14 amino acids. The CDR3 DNA sequence: TGTGCCAGCAGCTTAGGGACAGACTCCTACGAGCAGTACTTC. Translating gives CASSLGTDSYEQYF.

V is TRBV3-1 (or the pseudogene TRBV3-2) and J is TRBJ1-3, with a weak D call TRBD1 (5 bases). The germline CDR1 and CDR2 sequences are LGHDT and YNNKEL (reference sequence). This CDR3 region has 13 residues. With 5 bases removed from V and 2 bases from J, the gap between germline ends came to 7 bases. The CDR3 DNA reads as TGTGCCAGCAGCTGGGGCGCTGGAAACACCATATATTTT. Amino acids: CASSWGAGNTIYF.

The chain is built from TRBV2 and TRBJ1-1, with D maybe TRBD1 (5 bases). The CDR3 runs to 13 residues. Germline CDR1 reads SNHLY; CDR2 reads FYNNEI. V lost 6 bases and J lost 1, with 9 bases in between. In DNA, the CDR3 is TGTGCCAGCAGGGTTACAGGGAACACTGAAGCTTTCTTT. Its translation: CASRVTGNTEAFF.

This chain joins TRBV28 and TRBJ1-2; D is possibly TRBD1 (5 bases). CDR3 size: 18 residues. Germline lookup yields CDR1 MDHEN and CDR2 SYDVKM. V lost 5 bases and J lost 0, with 22 bases in between. The CDR3 protein is CASSGQRSGLITNYGYTF. CDR3 DNA sequence: TGTGCCAGCAGTGGGCAACGTTCAGGGCTTATTACTAACTATGGCTACACCTTC.

The chain combines TRBV24-1 with TRBJ2-2; D not resolved. The CDR3 length is 15 residues. Germline assignment: CDR1 KGHDR and CDR2 SFDVKD. Trimming cost V 10 bases and J 0 bases, with 14 bases left between them. The CDR3: CATSHPTANTGELFF. CDR3 nucleotide sequence: TGTGCCACTTCTCATCCTACGGCGAACACCGGGGAGCTGTTTTTT.

The chain combines TRBV29-1 with TRBJ2-1, with 12 bases aligning to TRBD2. After removal of 4 bases from V and 6 bases from J, the junction contained 4 bases not matched to a gene. Germline CDR1 SQVTM, CDR2 ANQGSEA. The CDR3 loop spans 14 amino acids. The CDR3 region has the DNA TGCAGCGTTGGAAGGACTAGCGGGATCAATGAGCAGTTCTTC. This codes for CSVGRTSGINEQFF.

This clone was observed a handful of times. The chain is built from TRBV4-1 and TRBJ1-1, with TRBD1 as a possible D gene (6 bases). Per the germline V gene, CDR1 is MGHRA and CDR2 is YSYEKL. The CDR3 sequence is 14 residues long. The germline V and J ends were trimmed by 5 bases and 5 bases, with 15 bases remaining between them. CDR3 sequence: CASSLGGGGTEAFF. The CDR3 DNA reads TGCGCCAGCAGCTTAGGGGGGGGCGGGACTGAAGCTTTCTTT.

The chain links TRBV27 to TRBJ2-7, with 9 bases that match TRBD2. Per germline, CDR1 MNHEY and CDR2 SMNVEV (reference sequence). V lost 5 bases to trimming and J lost 2 bases; unmatched junction nucleotides: 4. The CDR3 loop spans 14 amino acids. The chain's CDR3 is CASSRSGSTYEQYF. In nucleotides, the CDR3 is TGTGCCAGCAGTCGTAGCGGGAGCACCTACGAGCAGTACTTC.

The chain is built from TRBV4-2 and TRBJ2-1; TRBD2 matches 7 bases. Germline V gene data show CDR1 as LGHNA and CDR2 as YNFKEQ. This CDR3 region has 15 residues. After removal of 0 bases from V and 6 bases from J, the junction contained 5 bases not matched to a gene. The CDR3 nucleotides read TGTGCCAGCAGCCAAGATTGGCGGGAGACCAATGAGCAGTTCTTC. Its translation: CASSQDWRETNEQFF.

This clone showed up just once. The chain joins TRBV10-1 to TRBJ1-2, with D possibly TRBD1 on 5 matching bases. The CDR3 sequence is 14 residues long. V was trimmed by 11 bases and J by 1 base, leaving 17 bases between them. Germline-derived CDR1 and CDR2 are WNHNN and SYGVQD (reference sequence). CDR3 DNA: TGCGCCGGGGGAGGCAGGGTGGTTAACTATGGCTACACCTTC. Amino acid sequence: CAGGGRVVNYGYTF.

This clone was seen only once. This chain uses TRBV28 with TRBJ1-1; D gene unclear. Between the trimmed V and J ends, which lost 5 bases and 1 base, there was a span of 8 bases. The CDR3 has 13 amino acids. CDR1 and CDR2 from the germline V gene are MDHEN and SYDVKM. The CDR3 DNA is TGTGCCAGCAGTCCATACAGGAACACTGAAGCTTTCTTT. The encoded protein is CASSPYRNTEAFF. Together with reference TRBV28 and TRBJ1-1, the CDR3 gives the full variable domain: DVKVTQSSRYLVKRTGEKVFLECVQDMDHENMFWYRQDPGLGLRLIYFSYDVKMKEKGDIPEGYSVSREKKERFSLILESASTNQTSMYLCASSPYRNTEAFFGQGTRLTVV.

V usage is TRBV11-3 and J usage is TRBJ1-3; possibly TRBD1 for D (5 bases). Germline values: CDR1 SGHNT, CDR2 YENEEA. Trimming pared 5 bases from V and 2 bases from J, leaving 13 bases between. The CDR3 loop spans 15 amino acids. The CDR3 DNA reads TGTGCCAGCAGCCCCCCGACCAGGGCTGGAAACACCATATATTTT. Translating gives CASSPPTRAGNTIYF.

The chain employs TRBV6-2 or TRBV6-3 and TRBJ1-5, with 9 bases aligning to TRBD1. CDR1 is MNHEY, CDR2 SVGEGT, per germline. Trimming at V came to 5 bases and at J to 7 bases, leaving 9 bases not matched to a gene. This CDR3 is 15 amino acids long. The CDR3 here is CASSTQQGAGQPQHF. The CDR3 DNA sequence: TGTGCCAGCAGTACCCAACAGGGGGCCGGACAGCCCCAGCATTTT.